The clone carrying this T cell receptor beta chain was counted once. Sequencing used immunoSEQ v3.0 at survey level. Generated by immunoSEQ multiplex PCR, the TCRdb table keeps only in-frame clones and is missing some. The sample lists about 30,000 clones; approximately 85% were seen once. Trimming stripped 4 bases from V and 7 bases from J, with 8 bases between. This CDR3 spans 12 amino acids. The germline V gene has CDR1 SEHNR and CDR2 FQNEAQ (reference sequence). This sample was included in a study of long-term antiretroviral therapy in people with HIV. The chain is built from TRBV7-9 and TRBJ2-1, with D tentatively TRBD1 (6 bases). The source was unsorted PBMCs, collected 3 years after starting antiretroviral therapy. The origin of this receptor is a middle-aged man with HIV. CDR3 nucleotide sequence: TGTGCCAGCAGCTGGACAGTTAATGAGCAGTTCTTC. This codes for CASSWTVNEQFF. The whole variable domain, remainder taken from reference TRBV7-9 and TRBJ2-1, is DTGVSQNPRHKITKRGQNVTFRCDPISEHNRLYWYRQTLGQGPEFLTYFQNEAQLEKSRLLSDRFSAERPKGSFSTLEIQRTEQGDSAMYLCASSWTVNEQFFGPGTRLTVL.